Reported below is one T cell receptor beta chain. Its antigen is undetermined. These data come from a study of T cell repertoires in cytomegalovirus infection. Findings of the study overall: The ex vivo response was dominated by HLA-C-restricted CMV-specific TCR beta clonotypes.

TCRdb reprocessed the reads with MiXCR, giving one entry per CDR3 protein. Of 680,000 or so distinct CDR3 sequences in the sample, around a third were seen once. Trimming left V 8 bases short and J 3 bases short, with 14 bases between. Germline CDR1 reads SGHVS; CDR2 reads FNYEAQ. This CDR3 spans 13 amino acids. The chain combines TRBV7-6 with TRBJ2-7; TRBD2 might be the D (7 bases). Sequencing used cultured PBMCs, obtained from culture after CMV antigen stimulation. The sequence came from a human donor in good health (CMV status not recorded). Some clones in this sample may be carry-over from other donors' samples. In DNA, the CDR3 is TGTGCCAGCCGGGGGGCGGGACGCTACGAGCAGTACTTC. This sequence encodes CASRGAGRYEQYF. The variable domain in full, completed from reference TRBV7-6 and TRBJ2-7, reads GAGVSQSPRYKVTKRGQDVALRCDPISGHVSLYWYRQALGQGPEFLTYFNYEAQQDKSGLPNDRFSAERPEGSISTLTIQRTEQRDSAMYRCASRGAGRYEQYFGPGTRLTVT.